The clone carrying this TCR beta chain was seen only a few times. One entry per CDR3 protein, called by TCRdb with MiXCR from the 5' RACE reads. The sample gives 46,000 or so distinct CDR3 sequences, around 6.8% of which show up once; around 9.3% is in the top ten. This record comes from a study of T cells after yellow fever vaccination. Study observations and caveats: In FACS-sorted repertoires, abundant clonotypes from the bulk population could appear as contaminants.

The starting material was PBMCs, either bulk or a sorted T-cell subset (CD4+, CD8+, memory, or dextramer-sorted; not recorded which), obtained 45 days after the yellow fever booster vaccination. The receptor was derived from a man in his thirties or forties who received the YFV17D yellow fever vaccine.

The CDR3 bases are TGTGCCAGCAGCCACGTCCTTCTCCAGGGGGCGAGCGGCTACACCTTC. This encodes CASSHVLLQGASGYTF. V usage is TRBV3-1 and J usage is TRBJ1-2; 8 bases agree with TRBD1. Germline CDR1 LGHDT, CDR2 YNNKEL (reference sequence). The length of the CDR3 is 16 residues. J was trimmed by 8 bases and V by 3 bases; bases with no gene match: 14.